This T cell receptor beta chain was obtained from a study of T cell clonotyping in hematopoietic cell transplantation. TCRdb's table, derived via immunoSEQ multiplex PCR, lists solely in-frame clones and lacks some. The sample gives about 7,100 clones, 80% to 90% of which show up once; about 3.5% is in the top ten. Time point noted: recipient sample about 28 days before transplant, after cytoreduction. The germline gives CDR1 MDHEN, CDR2 SYDVKM. CDR3 length: 16 amino acids. Trimming at V came to 7 bases and at J to 8 bases, leaving 17 bases not matched to a gene. The chain combines TRBV28 with TRBJ2-1, with 7 positions matching TRBD2. Sequenced material: peripheral blood mononuclear cells, taken before stem cell transplant. The TCR originated in a young man with acute myeloid leukemia. Some clones in this sample may be carry-over from other donors' samples. DNA for the CDR3: TGTGCCAGCATCCCCACTCCTGGGGTGGGGGGGGATGAGCAGTTCTTC. It translates to CASIPTPGVGGDEQFF.